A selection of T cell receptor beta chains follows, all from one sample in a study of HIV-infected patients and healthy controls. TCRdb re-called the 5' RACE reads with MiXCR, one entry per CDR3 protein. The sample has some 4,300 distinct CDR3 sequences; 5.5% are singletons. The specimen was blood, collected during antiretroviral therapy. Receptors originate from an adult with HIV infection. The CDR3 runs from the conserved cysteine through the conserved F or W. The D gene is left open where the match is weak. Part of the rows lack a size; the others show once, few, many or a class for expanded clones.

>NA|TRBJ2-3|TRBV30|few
CAWSLTGRGDTQYF
TGTGCCTGGAGCCTGACAGGGAGGGGCGATACGCAGTATTTT
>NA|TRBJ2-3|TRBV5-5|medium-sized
CASSPQITQYF
TGTGCCAGCAGCCCACAGATTACGCAGTATTTT
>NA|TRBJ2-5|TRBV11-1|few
CASSSDRETQYF
TGTGCCAGCAGCTCAGACAGAGAGACCCAGTACTTC
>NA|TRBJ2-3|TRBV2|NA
CASSDGRGDTQYF
TGTGCCAGCAGTGATGGGCGGGGTGATACGCAGTATTTT
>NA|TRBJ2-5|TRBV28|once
CASSLSSAGIRETQYF
TGTGCCAGCAGTTTATCATCGGCGGGGATTCGAGAGACCCAGTACTTC
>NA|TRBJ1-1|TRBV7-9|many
CASSLVRTDTEAFF
TGTGCCAGCAGCTTAGTAAGGACCGACACTGAAGCTTTCTTT
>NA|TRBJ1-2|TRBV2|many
CASSPGLGGYTF
TGTGCCAGCAGCCCCGGACTAGGGGGCTACACCTTC
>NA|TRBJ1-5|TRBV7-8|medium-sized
CASSLTQASSNQPQHF
TGTGCCAGCAGCTTAACCCAGGCGTCCAGCAATCAGCCCCAGCATTTT
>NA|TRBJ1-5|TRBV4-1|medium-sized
CASSQDGQLNQPQHF
TGCGCCAGCAGCCAAGACGGGCAACTAAATCAGCCCCAGCATTTT
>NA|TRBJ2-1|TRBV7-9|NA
CASSLRGDGGEQFF
TGTGCCAGCAGCTTACGAGGGGATGGGGGTGAGCAGTTCTTC
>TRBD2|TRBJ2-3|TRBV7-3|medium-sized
CASSFSGGGHDTQYF
TGTGCCAGCAGCTTCAGCGGGGGGGGGCATGATACGCAGTATTTT
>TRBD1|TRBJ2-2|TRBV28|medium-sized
CASNLFGPTGERTGELFF
TGTGCCAGCAATCTTTTCGGCCCTACAGGGGAGAGGACCGGGGAGCTGTTTTTT
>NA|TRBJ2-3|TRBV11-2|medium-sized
CASSPGGSSTDTQYF
TGTGCCAGCAGCCCCGGTGGGTCTAGCACAGATACGCAGTATTTT
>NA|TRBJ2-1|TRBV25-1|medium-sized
CASSVLFGGDYNEQFF
TGTGCCAGCAGTGTACTTTTTGGGGGAGACTACAATGAGCAGTTCTTC
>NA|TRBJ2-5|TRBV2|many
CASTTLETQYF
TGTGCCAGCACGACTTTAGAGACCCAGTACTTC
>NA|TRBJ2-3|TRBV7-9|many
CASRAGDSTDTQYF
TGTGCCAGCAGGGCAGGAGATAGCACAGATACGCAGTATTTT
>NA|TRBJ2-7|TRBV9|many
CASSVGGQGSEQYF
TGTGCCAGCAGCGTAGGGGGTCAGGGCAGCGAGCAGTACTTC
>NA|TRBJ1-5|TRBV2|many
CASSELEGYQPQHF
TGTGCCAGCAGTGAATTGGAGGGCTATCAGCCCCAGCATTTT
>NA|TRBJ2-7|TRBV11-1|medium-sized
CASSPLKGYEQYF
TGTGCCAGCAGCCCCCTAAAGGGCTACGAGCAGTACTTC
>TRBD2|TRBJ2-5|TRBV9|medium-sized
CASSPSSGGAETQYF
TGTGCCAGCAGTCCTTCTAGCGGGGGGGCAGAGACCCAGTACTTC
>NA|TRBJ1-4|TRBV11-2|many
CASSWPMAGRSTNEKLFF
TGTGCCAGCAGCTGGCCCATGGCAGGGCGATCGACTAATGAAAAACTGTTTTTT
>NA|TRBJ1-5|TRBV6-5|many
CASSYQPGPGQPQHF
TGTGCCAGCAGTTACCAACCGGGACCGGGCCAGCCCCAGCATTTT
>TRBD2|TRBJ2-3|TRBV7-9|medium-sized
CASRSSREVGDTQYF
TGTGCCAGCAGATCCTCGCGGGAGGTTGGAGATACGCAGTATTTT
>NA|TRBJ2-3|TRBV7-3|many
CASSLLVSDTQYF
TGTGCCAGCAGCCTCCTGGTATCAGATACGCAGTATTTT
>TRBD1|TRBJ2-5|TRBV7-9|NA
CASSLGQDLPETQYF
TGTGCCAGCAGCCTCGGACAGGACCTCCCGGAGACCCAGTACTTC
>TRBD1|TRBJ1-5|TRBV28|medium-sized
CASSLLPGQGGQPQHF
TGTGCCAGCAGTCTTCTCCCGGGACAGGGGGGTCAGCCCCAGCATTTT
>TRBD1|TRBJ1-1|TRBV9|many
CASSVEGQGSTEAFF
TGTGCCAGCAGCGTAGAGGGACAGGGGAGCACTGAAGCTTTCTTT
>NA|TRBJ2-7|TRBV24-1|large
CATSDTNYEQYF
TGTGCCACCAGTGACACCAATTACGAGCAGTACTTC
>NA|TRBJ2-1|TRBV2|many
CASNSAGPIKNEQFF
TGTGCCAGCAATTCGGCGGGGCCGATTAAGAATGAGCAGTTCTTC
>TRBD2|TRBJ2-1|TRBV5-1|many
CASSPDGGLAGGHEQFF
TGCGCCAGCAGCCCTGACGGCGGACTAGCGGGAGGCCATGAGCAGTTCTTC
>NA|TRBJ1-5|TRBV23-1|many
CASSQPPDQPQHF
TGCGCCAGCAGTCAACCTCCGGATCAGCCCCAGCATTTT
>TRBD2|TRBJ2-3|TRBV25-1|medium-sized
CASSEYSSGSFTDTQYF
TGTGCCAGCAGTGAATATAGTAGCGGGAGTTTCACAGATACGCAGTATTTT
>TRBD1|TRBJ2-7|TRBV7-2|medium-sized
CASSLDRGTGGYEQYF
TGTGCCAGCAGCTTGGACCGTGGGACAGGGGGCTACGAGCAGTACTTC
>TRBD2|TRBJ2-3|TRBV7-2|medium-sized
CASSLGLETDTQYF
TGTGCCAGCAGCCTGGGACTAGAAACAGATACGCAGTATTTT
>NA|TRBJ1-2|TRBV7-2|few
CASSPKAGQNYGYTF
TGTGCCAGCAGCCCTAAGGCAGGGCAGAACTATGGCTACACCTTC
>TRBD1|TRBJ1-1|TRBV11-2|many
CASSRSHRGPVGNTEAFF
TGTGCCAGCAGCCGGAGTCACAGGGGGCCGGTGGGGAACACTGAAGCTTTCTTT
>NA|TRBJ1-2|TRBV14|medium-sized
CASSQVVGNYGYTF
TGTGCCAGCAGCCAAGTTGTGGGAAACTATGGCTACACCTTC
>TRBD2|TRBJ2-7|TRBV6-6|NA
CASSPTSGSVYEQYF
TGTGCCAGCAGTCCTACTAGCGGGAGTGTTTACGAGCAGTACTTC
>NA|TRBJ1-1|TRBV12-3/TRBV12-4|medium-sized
CASSPRGGLTSEAFF
TGTGCCAGCAGTCCCCGGGGGGGGCTTACTTCTGAAGCTTTCTTT
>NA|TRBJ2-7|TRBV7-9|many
CASSSIAGEQYF
TGTGCCAGCAGCTCCATCGCGGGCGAGCAGTACTTC
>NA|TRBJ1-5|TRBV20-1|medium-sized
CSAATSNQPQHF
TGCAGTGCCGCCACTAGCAATCAGCCCCAGCATTTT
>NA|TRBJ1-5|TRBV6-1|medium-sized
CASNGGGVLSNQPQHF
TGTGCCAGCAATGGGGGCGGGGTGTTAAGCAATCAGCCCCAGCATTTT
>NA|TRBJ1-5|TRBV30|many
CAWSVKLGGNQPQHF
TGTGCCTGGAGTGTAAAGCTGGGTGGCAATCAGCCCCAGCATTTT
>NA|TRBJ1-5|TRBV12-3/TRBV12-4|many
CASSLDARSNQPQHF
TGTGCCAGCAGTTTAGACGCCCGGTCGAATCAGCCCCAGCATTTT